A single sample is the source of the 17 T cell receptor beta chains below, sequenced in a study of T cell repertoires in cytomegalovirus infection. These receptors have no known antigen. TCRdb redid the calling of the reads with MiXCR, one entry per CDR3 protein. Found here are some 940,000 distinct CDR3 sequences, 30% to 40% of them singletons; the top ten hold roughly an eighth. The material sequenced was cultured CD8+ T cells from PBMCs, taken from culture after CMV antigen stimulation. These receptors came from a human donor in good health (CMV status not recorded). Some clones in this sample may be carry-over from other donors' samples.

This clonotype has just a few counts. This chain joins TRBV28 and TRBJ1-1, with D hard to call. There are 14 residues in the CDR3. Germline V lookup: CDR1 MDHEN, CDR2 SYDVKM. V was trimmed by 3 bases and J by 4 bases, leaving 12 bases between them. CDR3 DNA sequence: TGTGCCAGCAGTTTTCCGGGATGGGTCACTGAAGCTTTCTTT. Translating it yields CASSFPGWVTEAFF.

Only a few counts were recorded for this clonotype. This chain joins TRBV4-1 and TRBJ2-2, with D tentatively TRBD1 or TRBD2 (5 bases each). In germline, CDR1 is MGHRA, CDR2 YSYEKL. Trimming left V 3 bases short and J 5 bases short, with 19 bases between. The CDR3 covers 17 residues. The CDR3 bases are TGCGCCAGCAGCCACTCCACTCGAGGGGTTTTAACCGGGGAGCTGTTTTTT. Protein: CASSHSTRGVLTGELFF.

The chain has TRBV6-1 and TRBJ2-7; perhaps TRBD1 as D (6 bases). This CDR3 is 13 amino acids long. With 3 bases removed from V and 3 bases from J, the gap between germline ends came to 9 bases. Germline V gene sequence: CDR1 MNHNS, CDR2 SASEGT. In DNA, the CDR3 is TGTGCCAGCAGTGAGGACAGATTCTACGAGCAGTACGTC. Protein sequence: CASSEDRFYEQYV.

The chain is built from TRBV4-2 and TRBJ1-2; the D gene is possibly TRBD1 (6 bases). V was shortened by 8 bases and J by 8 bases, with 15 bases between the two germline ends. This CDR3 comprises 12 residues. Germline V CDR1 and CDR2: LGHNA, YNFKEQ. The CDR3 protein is CASYGGAEGYTF. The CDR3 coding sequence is TGTGCCAGCTACGGGGGGGCGGAGGGCTACACCTTC.

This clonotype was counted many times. CDR3 in amino acids: CASMRLAGGKETQYF. In DNA, the CDR3 is TGTGCCAGCATGCGACTAGCGGGGGGGAAGGAGACCCAGTACTTC. This chain joins TRBV7-9 and TRBJ2-5, with 14 bases aligning to TRBD2. The CDR3 spans 15 residues. The V gene's germline CDR1 is SEHNR and CDR2 FQNEAQ (reference sequence). With 7 bases clipped from V and 5 bases from J, the junction kept 6 bases outside the gene matches.

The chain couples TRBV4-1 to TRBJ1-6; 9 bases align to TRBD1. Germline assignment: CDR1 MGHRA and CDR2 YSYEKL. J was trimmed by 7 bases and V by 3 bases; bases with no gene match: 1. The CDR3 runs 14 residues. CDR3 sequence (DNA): TGCGCCAGCAGCCAGGGGACAGGGAATTCACCCCTCCACTTT. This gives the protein CASSQGTGNSPLHF.

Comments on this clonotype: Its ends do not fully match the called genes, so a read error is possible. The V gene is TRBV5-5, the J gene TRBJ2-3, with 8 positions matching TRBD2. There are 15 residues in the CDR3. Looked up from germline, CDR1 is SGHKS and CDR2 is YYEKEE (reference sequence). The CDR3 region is CANSQAGARADTQYF. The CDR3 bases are TGTGCCAACAGCCAAGCGGGGGCCCGGGCAGATACGCAGTATTTT. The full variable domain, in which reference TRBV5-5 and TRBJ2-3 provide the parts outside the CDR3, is DAGVTQSPTHLIKTRGQQVTLRCSPISGHKSVSWYQQVLGQGPQFIFQYYEKEERGRGNFPDRFSARQFPNYSSELNVNALLLGDSALYLCANSQAGARADTQYFGPGTRLTVL.

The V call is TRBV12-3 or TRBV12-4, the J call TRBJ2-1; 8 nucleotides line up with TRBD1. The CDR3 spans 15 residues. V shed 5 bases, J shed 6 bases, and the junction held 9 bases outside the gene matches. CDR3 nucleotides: TGTGCCAGCAGTCATGGGACAGGTCTAGGCAATGAGCAGTTCTTC. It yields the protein CASSHGTGLGNEQFF.

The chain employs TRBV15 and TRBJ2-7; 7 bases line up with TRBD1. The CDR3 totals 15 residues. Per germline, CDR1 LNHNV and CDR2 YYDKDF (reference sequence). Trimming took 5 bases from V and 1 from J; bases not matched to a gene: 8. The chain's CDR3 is CATSPTGTASYEQYF. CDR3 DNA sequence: TGTGCCACCAGCCCGACCGGGACAGCTTCCTACGAGCAGTACTTC.

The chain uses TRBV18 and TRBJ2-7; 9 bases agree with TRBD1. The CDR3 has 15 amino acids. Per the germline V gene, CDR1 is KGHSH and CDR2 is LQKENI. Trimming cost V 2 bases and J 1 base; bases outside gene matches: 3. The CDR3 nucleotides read TGTGCCAGCTCACCAACCGGGACAGGGTCCTACGAGCAGTACTTC. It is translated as CASSPTGTGSYEQYF.

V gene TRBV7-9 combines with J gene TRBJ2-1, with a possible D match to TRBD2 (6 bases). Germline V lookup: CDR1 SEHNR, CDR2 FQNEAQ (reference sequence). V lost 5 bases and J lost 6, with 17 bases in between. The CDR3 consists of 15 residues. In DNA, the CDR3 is TGTGCCAGCAGCCCCGTGACTAGGGGCGGCAATGAGCAGTTCTTC. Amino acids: CASSPVTRGGNEQFF.

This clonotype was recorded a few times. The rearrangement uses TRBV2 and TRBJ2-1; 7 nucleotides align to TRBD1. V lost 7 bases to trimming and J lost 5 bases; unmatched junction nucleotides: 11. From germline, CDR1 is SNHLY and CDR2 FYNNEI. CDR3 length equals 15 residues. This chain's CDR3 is CASTPGQRPHNEQFF. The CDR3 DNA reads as TGTGCCAGCACCCCGGGACAGCGGCCTCACAATGAGCAGTTCTTC.

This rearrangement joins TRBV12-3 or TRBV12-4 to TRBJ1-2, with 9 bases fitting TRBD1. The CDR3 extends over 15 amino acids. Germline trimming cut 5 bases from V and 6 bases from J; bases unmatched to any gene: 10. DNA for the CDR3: TGTGCCAGCAGTCCACTCATCCGGACAGGGGATGGCTACACCTTC. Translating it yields CASSPLIRTGDGYTF.

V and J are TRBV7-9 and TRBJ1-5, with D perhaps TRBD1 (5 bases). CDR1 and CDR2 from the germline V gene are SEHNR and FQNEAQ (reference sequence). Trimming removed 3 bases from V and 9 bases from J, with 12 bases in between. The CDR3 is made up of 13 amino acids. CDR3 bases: TGTGCCAGCAGCTTGGGACCCCCTAGGCCCCAGCATTTT. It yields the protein CASSLGPPRPQHF. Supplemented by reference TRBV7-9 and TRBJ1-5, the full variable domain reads DTGVSQNPRHKITKRGQNVTFRCDPISEHNRLYWYRQTLGQGPEFLTYFQNEAQLEKSRLLSDRFSAERPKGSFSTLEIQRTEQGDSAMYLCASSLGPPRPQHFGDGTRLSIL.

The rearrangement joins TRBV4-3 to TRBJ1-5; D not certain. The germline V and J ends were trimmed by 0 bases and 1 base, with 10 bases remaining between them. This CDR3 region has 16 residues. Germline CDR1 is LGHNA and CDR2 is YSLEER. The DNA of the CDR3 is TGCGCCAGCAGCCAAGAGAGGTCCGGGAGCAATCAGCCCCAGCATTTT. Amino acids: CASSQERSGSNQPQHF.

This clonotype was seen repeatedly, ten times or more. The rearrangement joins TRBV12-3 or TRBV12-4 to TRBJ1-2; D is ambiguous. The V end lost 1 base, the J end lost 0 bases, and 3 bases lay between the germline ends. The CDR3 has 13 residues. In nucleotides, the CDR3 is TGTGCCAGCAGTTTAGAAGCTAACTATGGCTACACCTTC. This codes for CASSLEANYGYTF.

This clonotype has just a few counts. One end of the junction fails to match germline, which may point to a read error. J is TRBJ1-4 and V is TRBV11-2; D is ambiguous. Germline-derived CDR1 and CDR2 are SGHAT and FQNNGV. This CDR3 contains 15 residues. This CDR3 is CASSLEGDPNEKLFF. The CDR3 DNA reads TGTGCCAGCAGCCTAGAGGGCGACCCAAATGAAAAACTGTTTTTT.